This T cell receptor (beta chain) was sequenced during a study of blood T cells in healthy people across ages. General study results and limits: There was no known CMV status for donors, so expanded clonotype changes were possibly confounded. Naive and antigen-experienced cells were not separated, limiting conclusive comparison. Investigators viewed diversity estimates from one million T cells as underestimates, the study reported. Older individuals had lower TCR beta diversity per million T cells (the decline was roughly linear).

The table lists this clonotype with many counts. Its antigen is unknown. Next came a second PCR, run for about 7 to 12 cycles, which used a sample-barcoded 5' primer along with a J-beta primer mix. TCRdb recomputed calls from the 5' RACE reads with MiXCR, one row per CDR3 protein. The sample includes some 1.5 million distinct CDR3 sequences, approximately 28% seen only once; the top ten take roughly 8.2%. In germline, CDR1 is SGDLS, CDR2 YYNGEE. CDR3 length: 14 residues. V lost 1 base to trimming and J lost 0 bases, with 4 bases between them. The receptor was derived from a young woman in good health. The chain links TRBV9 to TRBJ1-4, with unresolved D. Sequencing input: blood. CDR3 nucleotide sequence: TGTGCCAGCAGCGTAAGGGCAACTAATGAAAAACTGTTTTTT. This gives the protein CASSVRATNEKLFF.